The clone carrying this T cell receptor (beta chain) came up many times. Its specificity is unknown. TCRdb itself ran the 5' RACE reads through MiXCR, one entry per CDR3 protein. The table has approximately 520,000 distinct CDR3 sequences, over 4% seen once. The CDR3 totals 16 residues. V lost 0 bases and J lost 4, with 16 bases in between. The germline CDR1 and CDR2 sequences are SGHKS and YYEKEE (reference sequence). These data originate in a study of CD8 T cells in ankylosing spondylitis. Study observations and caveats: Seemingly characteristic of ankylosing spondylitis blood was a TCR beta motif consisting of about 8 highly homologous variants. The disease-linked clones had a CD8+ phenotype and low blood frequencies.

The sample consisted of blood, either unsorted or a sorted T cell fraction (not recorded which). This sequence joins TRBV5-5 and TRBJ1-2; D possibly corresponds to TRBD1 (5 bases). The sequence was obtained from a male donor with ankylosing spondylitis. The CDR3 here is CASSLANLRGGYGYTF. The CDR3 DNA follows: TGTGCCAGCAGCTTGGCCAATCTAAGGGGCGGCTATGGCTACACCTTC.